One and the same sample provided the 21 T cell receptor beta chains below, sequenced in a study of T cell repertoires in cytomegalovirus infection. One entry per CDR3 protein, called by TCRdb with MiXCR from the reads. The sample lists tens of thousands of distinct CDR3 sequences; roughly a fifth were seen once. Their antigens are not known. This material consisted of CD8+ T cells from cultured PBMCs, taken from culture after CMV antigen stimulation. The origin of the receptors is a human donor in good health (CMV status not recorded). Some clones in this sample may be carry-over from other donors' samples.

In its sample, this clonotype was seen a few times. The rearrangement uses TRBV12-5 and TRBJ1-5; no firm D call. This CDR3 region has 12 residues. Germline V lookup: CDR1 LGHNT, CDR2 FRNRAP. V shed 7 bases and J shed 4 bases, with 8 bases lying between them. The chain's CDR3 is CASVRGNQPQHF. In DNA form, the CDR3 reads TGTGCTAGTGTGAGAGGGAATCAGCCCCAGCATTTT.

This clonotype showed up just a few times. This chain links TRBV11-2 with TRBJ1-2; 9 bases align to TRBD1. From germline, CDR1 is SGHAT and CDR2 FQNNGV. The CDR3 loop spans 17 amino acids. After removal of 4 bases from V and 0 bases from J, the junction contained 9 bases not matched to a gene. CDR3: CASSSWDRVTSNYGYTF. The CDR3 DNA is TGTGCCAGCAGCTCATGGGACAGGGTAACCTCTAACTATGGCTACACCTTC.

The chain carries TRBV5-1 and TRBJ2-3; 9 bases agree with TRBD1. CDR1 is SGHRS and CDR2 is YFSETQ in the germline V gene. This CDR3 comprises 15 residues. V gave up 4 bases and J gave up 2 bases; unmatched junction bases: 5. In DNA form, the CDR3 reads TGCGCCAGCAGCCCGGACAGGGGTGTCACAGATACGCAGTATTTT. This gives the protein CASSPDRGVTDTQYF.

A few counts support this clonotype. J is TRBJ1-1 and V is TRBV19, with D tentatively TRBD1 (5 bases). From germline, CDR1 is LNHDA and CDR2 SQIVND (reference sequence). The CDR3 spans 14 residues. Deletions cut 1 base from V and 4 bases from J, with 10 bases between. Here the CDR3 DNA reads TGTGCCAGTAGTATAGTACCAGGGAGCACTGAAGCTTTCTTT. It encodes CASSIVPGSTEAFF. Full variable domain (missing parts from reference TRBV19 and TRBJ1-1): DGGITQSPKYLFRKEGQNVTLSCEQNLNHDAMYWYRQDPGQGLRLIYYSQIVNDFQKGDIAEGYSVSREKKESFPLTVTSAQKNPTAFYLCASSIVPGSTEAFFGQGTRLTVV.

The V and J genes are TRBV11-2 and TRBJ2-1; D remains ambiguous. V lost 6 bases, J lost 6 bases, and 15 bases lay in between. This CDR3 has 14 residues. Per germline, CDR1 SGHAT and CDR2 FQNNGV. The CDR3 DNA sequence: TGTGCCAGCAGGCCTTGGAGAGTCGGCAATGAGCAGTTCTTC. Encoded protein: CASRPWRVGNEQFF.

The chain is built from TRBV7-2 and TRBJ1-1, with D maybe TRBD1 (6 bases). The germline V gene encodes CDR1 SGHTA and CDR2 FQGNSA. CDR3 length: 15 amino acids. With 5 bases removed from V and 3 bases from J, the gap between germline ends came to 16 bases. The CDR3 DNA follows: TGTGCCAGCAGCAAGCGAACAGGGTGGTACACTGAAGCTTTCTTT. It encodes CASSKRTGWYTEAFF.

In its sample, this clonotype was seen a few times. The rearrangement links TRBV12-3 or TRBV12-4 to TRBJ2-7; D unresolved. Trimming removed 6 bases at V and 4 bases at J, with 16 bases between. The CDR3 has 14 residues. The CDR3 bases are TGTGCCAGCAGCCTCGGACCCGGTCAGTACGAGCAGTACTTC. Translated, it gives CASSLGPGQYEQYF.

This clonotype was seen more than once but under ten times. The chain employs TRBV7-2 and TRBJ2-7; TRBD2 aligns across 12 bases. V was pared by 5 bases and J by 3 bases, with 5 bases of the junction left unmatched. CDR1 is SGHTA, CDR2 FQGNSA, per germline. The CDR3 contains 15 residues. DNA for the CDR3: TGTGCCAGCAGCCAGACTAGCGGGAGCATCTACGAGCAGTACTTC. Translation gives CASSQTSGSIYEQYF.

This clonotype was detected a few times. This sequence joins TRBV7-9 and TRBJ2-1, with TRBD1 identical over 7 bases. The CDR3 sequence is 14 residues long. From germline, CDR1 is SEHNR and CDR2 FQNEAQ (reference sequence). With V trimmed by 1 base and J by 7 bases, 4 bases remained unmatched. The CDR3 DNA reads TGTGCCAGCAGCTTAGTTCGGGACAGTAATGAGCAGTTCTTC. Translation: CASSLVRDSNEQFF.

This clonotype showed up just a few times. The V call is TRBV6-6, the J call TRBJ2-1; D may match TRBD1 or TRBD2 (6 bases each). The V end was cut by 6 bases, the J end by 16 bases, with 22 bases between. The germline gives CDR1 MNHNY, CDR2 SVGAGI (reference sequence). The CDR3 totals 13 residues. CDR3 DNA: TGTGCCAGCAGCCCCGCACCCCGGGGGCCCCCATTCTTC. Amino acids: CASSPAPRGPPFF.

The chain employs TRBV11-2 and TRBJ2-3; 8 bases line up with TRBD2. The junction had 8 bases not matched to a gene; V was cut back by 2 bases and J by 1 base. CDR1 SGHAT and CDR2 FQNNGV come from the germline V gene. This CDR3 is built from 17 residues. The CDR3 sequence: CASSLQSGGLRTDTQYF. In DNA, the CDR3 is TGTGCCAGCAGCTTACAGTCGGGGGGGCTCCGCACAGATACGCAGTATTTT.

The chain employs TRBV19 and TRBJ1-5; no clear D. Trimming left V 6 bases short and J 1 base short, with 13 bases between. The CDR3 consists of 15 residues. CDR1 and CDR2 from the germline V gene are LNHDA and SQIVND (reference sequence). The DNA for the CDR3 is TGTGCCAGTAGACCTGGGCAGGCGAGCAATCAGCCCCAGCATTTT. Residues: CASRPGQASNQPQHF.

The chain joins TRBV7-9 to TRBJ2-3, with D hard to call. This CDR3 is 13 amino acids long. The V gene lost 1 base and the J gene lost 3 bases, with 5 bases spanning the gap. Germline CDR1 SEHNR, CDR2 FQNEAQ (reference sequence). The CDR3 DNA reads TGTGCCAGCAGCTTAGGGGGAACAGATACGCAGTATTTT. Amino acid sequence: CASSLGGTDTQYF.

The sample holds many counts of this clonotype. The J gene is TRBJ1-2, the V gene TRBV12-3 or TRBV12-4; 7 nucleotides line up with TRBD1. J gave up 8 bases and V 6 bases, and 9 bases lay outside the gene matches. This CDR3 spans 13 amino acids. This chain's CDR3 is CASSPDRVHGYTF. CDR3 DNA: TGTGCCAGCAGCCCTGACAGGGTTCACGGCTACACCTTC.

This clonotype appeared many times. In DNA form, the CDR3 reads TGTGCCAGCAGCCCACTACAGGGAGGGGTAGGCACAGATACGCAGTATTTT. Amino acid sequence: CASSPLQGGVGTDTQYF. The V gene is TRBV7-6, the J gene TRBJ2-3; D is perhaps TRBD2 (7 bases). Germline V CDR1 and CDR2: SGHVS, FNYEAQ. V gave up 5 bases and J gave up 1 base, with 19 bases separating them. This CDR3 is 17 amino acids long.

The J gene is TRBJ2-1, the V gene TRBV4-3; D unresolved. In germline, CDR1 is LGHNA, CDR2 YSLEER. V lost 0 bases to trimming and J lost 0 bases, with 15 bases between them. This CDR3 is 18 amino acids long. The CDR3 bases are TGCGCCAGCAGCCAAGATTATCGTTGGCGGTCCTCCTACAATGAGCAGTTCTTC. Its translation: CASSQDYRWRSSYNEQFF.

A remark on this clonotype: Compared with germline, one end of the junction differs, possibly owing to a read error. The chain couples TRBV6-2 or TRBV6-3 to TRBJ2-4; 8 bases align to TRBD2. The CDR3 extends over 16 amino acids. Germline V gene data show CDR1 as MNHEY and CDR2 as SVGEGT. The CDR3 region has the DNA TGTGCCAGCAGTTACGCGAGCGGGACTAGAAAAAACAGTCAGTACTTC. This codes for CASSYASGTRKNSQYF.

This clonotype turned up a few times. The chain joins TRBV4-1 to TRBJ2-1; 9 bases align to TRBD2. V trimming: 0 bases; J trimming: 0 bases; junction bases outside the gene matches: 15. Germline CDR1 is MGHRA and CDR2 is YSYEKL. This CDR3 comprises 21 residues. CDR3 in DNA: TGCGCCAGCAGCCAAGAGCCCCTGACTAGCGGACCGTTGAGCTCCTACAATGAGCAGTTCTTC. This translates into CASSQEPLTSGPLSSYNEQFF.

This sequence joins TRBV6-2 or TRBV6-3 and TRBJ1-5; unclear D gene. Germline V gene sequence: CDR1 MNHEY, CDR2 SVGEGT. This CDR3 is built from 16 residues. The ends were cut back, 0 bases at V and 5 bases at J, with 14 bases in the middle. CDR3 protein: CASSYSIRVVDQPQHF. Written as DNA, the CDR3 is TGTGCCAGCAGTTACTCGATTCGAGTGGTTGATCAGCCCCAGCATTTT.

The chain links TRBV6-6 to TRBJ2-5; D perhaps matches TRBD2 (5 bases). CDR1 and CDR2 from the germline V gene are MNHNY and SVGAGI (reference sequence). Trimming removed 4 bases at V and 0 bases at J, with 18 bases between. The CDR3 length is 17 residues. The CDR3 spells CASSSPPSGEYQETQYF. The CDR3 DNA reads TGTGCCAGCAGTTCCCCCCCCAGCGGAGAGTACCAAGAGACCCAGTACTTC.

The chain is built from TRBV7-8 and TRBJ1-1; possible D gene TRBD1, 6 bases. Trimming removed 1 base at V and 7 bases at J, with 13 bases between. Germline values: CDR1 SGHVS, CDR2 FQNEAQ. The CDR3 has 14 residues. CDR3 bases: TGTGCCAGCAGCTTAGGAGGCAGGGGTAGTGAAGCTTTCTTT. It translates to CASSLGGRGSEAFF.